This T cell receptor beta chain is from a study of shared clonotypes between healthy human individuals. The CDR3 has 14 amino acids. V shed 10 bases, J shed 12 bases, and the junction held 10 bases outside the gene matches. The germline gives CDR1 WSHSY, CDR2 SAAADI. Only in-frame clones appear in the TCRdb table, and some are missing; sequencing was by immunoSEQ multiplex PCR. The repertoire holds a few million clones, more than 80% seen once, with about 0.13% in the top ten. The sequenced sample consisted of naive CD4+ T cells sorted from blood. Subset here: CD45RA+ positively selected. The chain links TRBV10-2 to TRBJ2-1, with 15 bases aligning to TRBD2. This receptor was taken from a man between 18 and 35 years old in good health. CDR3 DNA sequence: TGCGCCACCCCCGGACTAGCGGGAGGGGGGGGGCAGTTCTTC. Translating it yields CATPGLAGGGGQFF.